The source of this T cell receptor (beta chain) is a study of long-term antiretroviral therapy in people with HIV. Study outcomes and limitations: Against controls, HIV repertoires showed narrower ranges of CDR3 length. Clonal expansions arising prior to ART prevailed in the repertoire at every time point.

As for this clone: Its antigen is not known.

Trimming at V came to 7 bases and at J to 3 bases, leaving 9 bases not matched to a gene. This CDR3 has 15 amino acids. Per germline, CDR1 SNHLY and CDR2 FYNNEI. Version v3.0 of the immunoSEQ assay ran at survey level. Libraries were prepared by immunoSEQ multiplex PCR; TCRdb keeps only in-frame clonotypes and omits some of them. This table holds about 25,000 clones, just over 85% found once. The rearrangement joins TRBV2 to TRBJ2-1; 7 nucleotides align to TRBD1. The TCR originated in a man aged 50-60 years with HIV. The material was unsorted PBMCs, obtained 1.2 years after starting antiretroviral therapy. CDR3 protein: CASTPQGEYYNEQFF. CDR3 in DNA: TGTGCCAGCACCCCTCAGGGGGAGTACTACAATGAGCAGTTCTTC.